The rows below give T cell receptor beta chains drawn from one sample of a study of cytomegalovirus exposure and HLA in healthy donors. Sequencing used immunoSEQ multiplex PCR; TCRdb keeps in-frame clones, though not all of them. The sample records roughly 150,000 clones, approximately 88% being singletons. Sequenced material: PBMCs. These receptors were taken from a boy younger than 10 in good health and CMV-seronegative. CDR3s include the opening cysteine and the closing phenylalanine or tryptophan. D genes are given only for firm matches. Expanded clones are given a class, and other clones once, few, many or no size at all.

.,.,TRBV29-1,TRBJ1-2,CSVETDLTNYGYTF,TGCAGCGTTGAAACAGACCTAACTAACTATGGCTACACCTTC
TRBD2,.,TRBV2,TRBJ2-3,CASSEAGVAGVTDTQYF,TGTGCCAGCAGTGAAGCCGGGGTAGCGGGGGTCACAGATACGCAGTATTTT
.,.,TRBV7-6,TRBJ2-7,CASSALGSGSTYEQYF,TGTGCCAGCAGCGCCTTGGGCTCTGGGTCGACCTACGAGCAGTACTTC
.,.,TRBV18,TRBJ2-5,CASSPGRLREETQYF,TGTGCCAGCTCACCAGGGAGACTGAGGGAAGAGACCCAGTACTTC
.,.,TRBV2,TRBJ1-3,CASSSISSGNTIYF,TGTGCCAGCAGTTCAATCAGCTCTGGAAACACCATATATTTT
.,.,TRBV7-8,TRBJ1-2,CASSSKRDSFATNYGYTF,TGTGCCAGCAGCTCCAAGAGGGACTCATTTGCCACGAACTATGGCTACACCTTC
.,.,TRBV4-3,TRBJ1-5,CASSQEAVGYQPQHF,TGCGCCAGCAGCCAAGAAGCGGTAGGGTATCAGCCCCAGCATTTT
.,once,TRBV7-2,TRBJ1-1,CASRSGSMNTEAFF,TGTGCCAGCAGGTCAGGGTCGATGAACACTGAAGCTTTCTTT
.,.,TRBV27,TRBJ1-1,CASSLTENTEAFF,TGTGCCAGCAGTTTAACTGAGAACACTGAAGCTTTCTTT
TRBD2,.,TRBV12-5,TRBJ2-1,CASAGGTYNEQFF,TGTGCTAGTGCGGGGGGGACCTACAATGAGCAGTTCTTC
.,once,TRBV5-3,TRBJ1-2,CARSPLNRRAFGYTF,TGTGCCAGAAGCCCACTAAATCGGAGGGCCTTTGGCTACACCTTC
TRBD2,.,TRBV11-2,TRBJ2-1,CASRYTLLAGGTSYNEQFF,TGTGCCAGCAGATATACCCTGTTGGCGGGAGGGACTTCCTACAATGAGCAGTTCTTC
TRBD1,few,TRBV19,TRBJ2-1,CASNKGQGDYNEQFF,TGTGCCAGTAATAAAGGACAGGGAGACTACAATGAGCAGTTCTTC
.,.,TRBV27,TRBJ1-1,CASSYSGDNEAFF,TGTGCCAGCAGTTATTCCGGGGATAATGAAGCTTTCTTT
TRBD2,once,TRBV7-8,TRBJ2-7,CASSLVLAGEYEQYF,TGTGCCAGCAGCTTAGTCCTAGCGGGAGAGTACGAGCAGTACTTC
TRBD1,.,TRBV7-6,TRBJ1-4,CASSPRTGDNEKLFF,TGTGCCAGCAGCCCCCGGACAGGAGATAATGAAAAACTGTTTTTT
TRBD2,.,TRBV5-4,TRBJ2-5,CASSRTLADQETQYF,TGTGCCAGCAGCCGAACACTAGCGGACCAAGAGACCCAGTACTTC
TRBD2,once,TRBV7-2,TRBJ2-7,CASSLALAGAYEQYF,TGTGCCAGCAGCTTAGCGCTAGCGGGGGCCTACGAGCAGTACTTC
TRBD1,.,TRBV11-2,TRBJ2-4,CASSRRGLAKNIQYF,TGTGCCAGCAGCCGTAGGGGGCTAGCCAAAAACATTCAGTACTTC
TRBD1,.,TRBV5-6,TRBJ2-1,CASKYRGASYNEQFF,TGTGCCAGCAAATACAGGGGGGCCTCCTACAATGAGCAGTTCTTC
TRBD2,.,TRBV2,TRBJ2-7,CASKAGGPSSGYEQYF,TGTGCCAGCAAAGCGGGAGGGCCGTCGAGTGGCTACGAGCAGTACTTC
.,once,TRBV2,TRBJ1-5,CASASQGSNQPQHF,TGTGCCAGCGCTTCCCAGGGGAGCAATCAGCCCCAGCATTTT
TRBD1,few,TRBV5-8,TRBJ2-3,CASSFTGGSTDTQYF,TGTGCCAGCAGCTTCACAGGGGGAAGCACAGATACGCAGTATTTT
.,.,TRBV30,TRBJ1-5,CAWSVAVFQPQHF,TGTGCCTGGAGTGTAGCGGTTTTTCAGCCCCAGCATTTT
TRBD1,once,TRBV19,TRBJ2-2,CASTPGQGTNTGELFF,TGTGCCAGTACCCCGGGACAGGGTACGAACACCGGGGAGCTGTTTTTT
TRBD1,few,TRBV5-6,TRBJ2-4,CASSSTRQGLRNIQYF,TGTGCCAGCAGCTCCACAAGACAGGGGTTACGGAACATTCAGTACTTC
.,.,TRBV5-6,TRBJ2-1,CASSLTRVSYNEQFF,TGTGCCAGCAGCCTGACTAGGGTCTCCTACAATGAGCAGTTCTTC
TRBD1,.,TRBV30,TRBJ1-2,CATTNRDSYGYTF,TGTGCCACAACGAACCGGGACAGCTATGGCTACACCTTC
.,.,TRBV6-5,TRBJ1-4,CASSYSAGSYEKLFF,TGTGCCAGCAGTTACTCGGCGGGCAGCTATGAAAAACTGTTTTTT
.,few,TRBV25-1,TRBJ2-6,CASSEIGISGANVLTF,TGTGCCAGCAGTGAAATCGGTATCTCTGGGGCCAACGTCCTGACTTTC
.,.,TRBV19,TRBJ2-3,CASSPGTLKADTQYF,TGCGCCAGTAGTCCCGGGACTTTGAAGGCAGATACGCAGTATTTT
.,.,TRBV6-6,TRBJ1-1,CASSRGLNTEAFF,TGTGCCAGCAGTCGGGGGTTGAACACTGAAGCTTTCTTT
.,.,TRBV4-3,TRBJ2-1,CASSQEDPPDEQFF,TGCGCCAGCAGCCAAGAAGATCCGCCGGATGAGCAGTTCTTC
.,.,TRBV5-1,TRBJ1-2,CASSIRDNLRGAYGYTF,TGCGCCAGCAGCATCCGGGACAATCTCCGGGGGGCCTATGGCTACACCTTC
.,once,TRBV6-4,TRBJ2-6,CASSEGQSGANVLTF,TGTGCCAGCAGCGAAGGACAGTCTGGGGCCAACGTCCTGACTTTC
.,.,TRBV19,TRBJ1-1,CASSLGRDTEAFF,TGTGCCAGTAGTCTAGGTCGGGACACTGAAGCTTTCTTT
TRBD2,.,TRBV7-3,TRBJ2-1,CASSLGTSGSYEQFF,TGTGCCAGCAGCTTAGGCACTAGCGGGAGCTATGAGCAGTTCTTC
.,.,TRBV30,TRBJ1-1,CAWSVPEGFKNTEAFF,TGTGCCTGGAGTGTACCGGAGGGATTCAAGAACACTGAAGCTTTCTTT
TRBD1,.,TRBV30,TRBJ1-4,CAWSTGGNEKLFF,TGTGCCTGGAGTACAGGGGGAAATGAAAAACTGTTTTTT
TRBD1,few,TRBV2,TRBJ1-2,CASSDNGGGPYGYTF,TGTGCCAGCAGTGATAATGGAGGGGGCCCCTATGGCTACACCTTC
TRBD1,.,TRBV5-6,TRBJ2-7,CASSLLRQGAVEQYF,TGTGCCAGCAGCTTGCTCCGACAGGGGGCGGTCGAGCAGTACTTC
TRBD1,.,TRBV2,TRBJ1-1,CASSRGGQGKNTEAFF,TGTGCCAGCAGTCGGGGCGGACAGGGAAAGAACACTGAAGCTTTCTTT
TRBD1,once,TRBV30,TRBJ2-7,CAWSVDPPGQGECGQYF,TGTGCCTGGAGTGTAGATCCCCCGGGACAGGGGGAGTGCGGGCAGTACTTC
TRBD2,.,TRBV2,TRBJ2-3,CASSRTSTLDTQYF,TGTGCCAGCAGCAGGACTAGTACCTTAGATACGCAGTATTTT
TRBD1,.,TRBV19,TRBJ1-2,CASSILGTGLYGYTF,TGTGCCAGTAGTATATTGGGGACAGGGCTATATGGCTACACCTTC
.,.,TRBV5-1,TRBJ2-1,CASSVSKEGGEQFF,TGCGCCAGCAGCGTGTCTAAAGAGGGTGGTGAGCAGTTCTTC
.,.,TRBV5-4,TRBJ2-4,CASSEIEKNIQYF,TGTGCCAGCAGCGAAATTGAGAAAAACATTCAGTACTTC
.,.,TRBV5-1,TRBJ1-2,CASSAGNYGYTF,TGCGCCAGCAGCGCAGGCAACTATGGCTACACCTTC
.,few,TRBV6-5,TRBJ2-6,CASSSGWSGANVLTF,TGTGCCAGCAGTTCAGGTTGGTCTGGGGCCAACGTCCTGACTTTC
.,.,TRBV7-2,TRBJ1-6,CATKSQVSYNSPLHF,TGTGCCACCAAGTCCCAGGTCTCCTATAATTCACCCCTCCACTTT
TRBD1,.,TRBV30,TRBJ1-1,CAWSIGQGWNTEAFF,TGTGCCTGGAGTATTGGACAGGGTTGGAACACTGAAGCTTTCTTT
TRBD2,.,TRBV5-1,TRBJ2-5,CASRGGLADSQETQYF,TGCGCCAGCAGGGGGGGACTAGCGGACAGCCAAGAGACCCAGTACTTC
.,.,TRBV7-9,TRBJ1-2,CASSLDPGYYGYTF,TGTGCCAGCAGCTTAGATCCGGGGTACTATGGCTACACCTTC
TRBD1,.,TRBV27,TRBJ1-1,CASSFPPQGINTEAFF,TGTGCCAGCAGTTTTCCCCCACAGGGGATTAACACTGAAGCTTTCTTT
.,few,TRBV15,TRBJ1-4,CATSRVDSGGEKLFF,TGTGCCACCAGCAGAGTTGACAGCGGGGGTGAAAAACTGTTTTTT
TRBD1,once,TRBV6-5,TRBJ1-3,CASRRNRDSGNTIYF,TGTGCCAGCAGACGGAACCGGGACAGTGGAAACACCATATATTTT
TRBD2,.,TRBV11-1,TRBJ2-1,CASRTSGSNEQFF,TGTGCCAGCAGAACTAGCGGGAGCAATGAGCAGTTCTTC